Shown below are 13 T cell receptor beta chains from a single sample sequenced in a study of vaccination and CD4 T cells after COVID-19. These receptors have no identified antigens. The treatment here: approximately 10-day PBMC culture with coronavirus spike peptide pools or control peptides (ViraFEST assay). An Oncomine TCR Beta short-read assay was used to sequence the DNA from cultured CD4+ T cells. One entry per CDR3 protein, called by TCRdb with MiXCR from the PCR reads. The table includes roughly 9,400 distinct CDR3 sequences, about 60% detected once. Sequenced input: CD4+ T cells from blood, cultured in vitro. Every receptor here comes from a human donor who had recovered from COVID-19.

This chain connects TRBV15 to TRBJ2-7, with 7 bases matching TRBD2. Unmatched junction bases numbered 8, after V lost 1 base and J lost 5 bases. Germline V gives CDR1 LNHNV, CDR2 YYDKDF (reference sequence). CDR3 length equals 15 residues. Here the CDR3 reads CATSRVSLAEDEQYF. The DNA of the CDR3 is TGTGCCACCAGCAGAGTTTCGCTAGCGGAGGACGAGCAGTACTTC.

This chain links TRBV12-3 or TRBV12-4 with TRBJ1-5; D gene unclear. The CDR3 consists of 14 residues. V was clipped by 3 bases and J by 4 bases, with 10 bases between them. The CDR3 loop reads CASSFQALNQPQHF. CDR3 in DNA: TGTGCCAGCAGTTTTCAGGCCCTAAATCAGCCCCAGCATTTT.

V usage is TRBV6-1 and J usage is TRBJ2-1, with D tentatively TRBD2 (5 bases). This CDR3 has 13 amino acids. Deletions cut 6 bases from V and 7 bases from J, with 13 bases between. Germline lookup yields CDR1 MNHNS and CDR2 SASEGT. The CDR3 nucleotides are TGTGCCAGCAGACTTCGAGGGTCAAATGAGCAGTTCTTC. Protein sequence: CASRLRGSNEQFF.

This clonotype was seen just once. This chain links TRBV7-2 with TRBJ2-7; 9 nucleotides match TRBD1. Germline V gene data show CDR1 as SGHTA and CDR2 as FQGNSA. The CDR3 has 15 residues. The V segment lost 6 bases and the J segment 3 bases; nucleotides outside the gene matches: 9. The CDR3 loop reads CASSSDRGGGYEQYF. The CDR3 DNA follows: TGTGCCAGCAGTTCGGACAGGGGAGGAGGCTACGAGCAGTACTTC.

CDR3 in DNA: TGTGCCAGCAGCTTAGGATGGAGGCGGGGGTTTAGCACAGATACGCAGTATTTT. Translating gives CASSLGWRRGFSTDTQYF. J is TRBJ2-3 and V is TRBV7-8; 7 positions agree with TRBD2. The CDR3 loop spans 18 amino acids. The junction had 10 bases not matched to a gene; V was cut back by 1 base and J by 0 bases. Germline lookup yields CDR1 SGHVS and CDR2 FQNEAQ.

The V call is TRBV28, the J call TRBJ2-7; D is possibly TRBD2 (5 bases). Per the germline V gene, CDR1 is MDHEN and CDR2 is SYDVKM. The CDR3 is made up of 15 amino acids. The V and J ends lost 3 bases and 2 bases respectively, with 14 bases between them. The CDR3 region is CASSFPGSVTYEQYF. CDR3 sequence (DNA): TGTGCCAGCAGTTTCCCGGGGTCTGTCACCTACGAGCAGTACTTC.

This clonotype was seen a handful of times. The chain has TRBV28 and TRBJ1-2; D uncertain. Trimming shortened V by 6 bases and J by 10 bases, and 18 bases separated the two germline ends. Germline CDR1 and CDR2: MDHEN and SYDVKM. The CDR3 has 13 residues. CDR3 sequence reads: CASRIEERAVYTF. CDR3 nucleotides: TGTGCCAGCAGGATCGAGGAAAGAGCAGTCTACACCTTC.

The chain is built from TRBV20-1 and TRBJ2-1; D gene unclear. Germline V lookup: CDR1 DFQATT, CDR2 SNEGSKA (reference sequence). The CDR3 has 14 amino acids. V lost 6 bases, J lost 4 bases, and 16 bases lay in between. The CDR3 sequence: CSAPLAPNYNEQFF. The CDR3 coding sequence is TGCAGTGCGCCCCTTGCTCCAAATTACAATGAGCAGTTCTTC.

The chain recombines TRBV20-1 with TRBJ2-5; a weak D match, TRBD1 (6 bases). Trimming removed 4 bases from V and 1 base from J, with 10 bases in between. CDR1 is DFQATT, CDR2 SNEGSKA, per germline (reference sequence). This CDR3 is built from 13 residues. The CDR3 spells CSATPGAQETQYF. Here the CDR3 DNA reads TGCAGTGCTACTCCAGGGGCCCAAGAGACCCAGTACTTC.

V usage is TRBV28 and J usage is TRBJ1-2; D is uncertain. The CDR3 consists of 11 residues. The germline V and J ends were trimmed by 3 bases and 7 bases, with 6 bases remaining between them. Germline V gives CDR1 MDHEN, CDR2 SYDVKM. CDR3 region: CASSFKGGYTF. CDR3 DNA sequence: TGTGCCAGCAGTTTTAAGGGTGGCTACACCTTC.

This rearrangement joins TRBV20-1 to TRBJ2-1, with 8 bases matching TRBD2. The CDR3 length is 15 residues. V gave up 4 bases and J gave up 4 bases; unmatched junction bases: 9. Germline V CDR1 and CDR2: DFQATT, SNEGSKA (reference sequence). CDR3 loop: CSANTGGTYYNEQFF. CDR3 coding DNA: TGCAGTGCTAACACGGGAGGGACCTATTACAATGAGCAGTTCTTC.

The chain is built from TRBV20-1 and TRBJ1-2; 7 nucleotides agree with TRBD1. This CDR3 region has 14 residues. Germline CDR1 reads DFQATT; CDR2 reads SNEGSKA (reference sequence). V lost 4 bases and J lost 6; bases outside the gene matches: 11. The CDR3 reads CSATLPGQSHGYTF. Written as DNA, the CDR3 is TGCAGTGCTACATTACCGGGACAGAGCCATGGCTACACCTTC.

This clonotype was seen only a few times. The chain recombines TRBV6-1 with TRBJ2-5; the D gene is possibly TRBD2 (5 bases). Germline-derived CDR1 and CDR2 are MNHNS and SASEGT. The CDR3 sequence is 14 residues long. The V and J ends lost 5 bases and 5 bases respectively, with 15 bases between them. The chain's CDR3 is CASSTGSNSETQYF. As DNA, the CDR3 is TGTGCCAGCAGTACGGGGAGTAATTCGGAGACCCAGTACTTC.